Listed here are 21 T cell receptor beta chains from one sample, sequenced in a study of blood T cell repertoires in COVID-19. TCRdb's table, derived via immunoSEQ multiplex PCR, lists solely in-frame clones and lacks some. The top ten hold about 3.4% of the sample, which has about 220,000 clones, approximately 83% seen once. Sample: PBMCs or T cells enriched from blood (not recorded which). Every receptor here comes from a woman aged 60-75 years who had recovered from COVID-19.

The chain combines TRBV7-3 with TRBJ2-3; 10 nucleotides line up with TRBD1. From germline, CDR1 is SGHTA and CDR2 FQGTGA. The V and J ends lost 4 bases and 5 bases, in that order; junction bases with no gene match: 3. This CDR3 contains 14 residues. CDR3 protein: CASSSTGGQDTQYF. CDR3 DNA: TGTGCCAGCAGCTCGACAGGGGGCCAAGATACGCAGTATTTT. Full variable domain (outside the CDR3, taken from reference TRBV7-3 and TRBJ2-3): GAGVSQTPSNKVTEKGKYVELRCDPISGHTALYWYRQSLGQGPEFLIYFQGTGAADDSGLPNDRFFAVRPEGSVSTLKIQRTERGDSAVYLCASSSTGGQDTQYFGPGTRLTVL.

The chain is built from TRBV7-3 and TRBJ2-2; 8 bases align to TRBD1. The CDR3 loop spans 16 amino acids. In germline, CDR1 is SGHTA, CDR2 FQGTGA. V gave up 3 bases and J gave up 1 base; unmatched junction bases: 4. CDR3: CASSFSGGRNTGELFF. The CDR3 DNA reads TGTGCCAGCAGCTTTTCAGGGGGCCGGAACACCGGGGAGCTGTTTTTT.

Only one count was recorded for this clone. The gene calls are TRBV12-5 and TRBJ1-5, with TRBD1 identical over 7 bases. CDR3 length equals 15 residues. Germline V gene data show CDR1 as LGHNT and CDR2 as FRNRAP. Trimming at V came to 2 bases and at J to 7 bases, leaving 8 bases not matched to a gene. In DNA, the CDR3 is TGTGCTAGTGGTTTGACAGGGGATATGAGACAGCCCCAGCATTTT. This codes for CASGLTGDMRQPQHF.

This chain connects TRBV7-2 to TRBJ1-6; D remains ambiguous. The germline CDR1 and CDR2 sequences are SGHTA and FQGNSA. This CDR3 spans 12 amino acids. V was cut by 2 bases and J by 13 bases, with 9 bases left in between. The CDR3 loop reads CASSLMETPLHF. The CDR3 coding sequence is TGTGCCAGCAGCTTAATGGAGACCCCCCTCCACTTT.

The V call is TRBV5-5, the J call TRBJ2-4; 7 positions agree with TRBD1. Looked up from germline, CDR1 is SGHKS and CDR2 is YYEKEE (reference sequence). CDR3 length: 14 residues. Unmatched junction bases numbered 6, after V lost 2 bases and J lost 7 bases. The CDR3 is CASSFPGGSNIQYF. The CDR3 region has the DNA TGTGCCAGCAGCTTCCCAGGGGGAAGTAACATTCAGTACTTC.

The J gene is TRBJ1-3, the V gene TRBV18; D is ambiguous. CDR1 and CDR2 (germline): KGHSH, LQKENI. V lost 2 bases, J lost 4 bases, and 12 bases lay in between. The CDR3 consists of 15 residues. The CDR3 nucleotides are TGTGCCAGCTCACCAGCGGGCGGAGGGGGAAACACCATATATTTT. This gives the protein CASSPAGGGGNTIYF.

The chain has TRBV4-1 and TRBJ2-5; 15 nucleotides match TRBD2. The CDR3 is made up of 18 amino acids. CDR1 MGHRA and CDR2 YSYEKL come from the germline V gene. V shed 5 bases and J 4 bases; nucleotides not matched to a gene: 11. The CDR3 DNA reads TGCGCCAGCAGCTCCGGGACTAGCGGGAGGCGGGGTCTAGAGACCCAGTACTTC. Residues: CASSSGTSGRRGLETQYF.

V is TRBV19 and J is TRBJ2-1; D possibly corresponds to TRBD2 (6 bases). The CDR3 is 13 residues long. CDR1 is LNHDA and CDR2 is SQIVND in the germline V gene (reference sequence). Trimming removed 2 bases from V and 6 bases from J, with 8 bases in between. The CDR3 loop is CASSIFGGNEQFF. The CDR3 DNA is TGTGCCAGTAGTATATTCGGGGGCAATGAGCAGTTCTTC.

The chain combines TRBV19 with TRBJ1-2; possible D gene TRBD1, 6 bases. The length of the CDR3 is 14 residues. Germline CDR1 reads LNHDA; CDR2 reads SQIVND (reference sequence). With 3 bases removed from V and 2 bases from J, the gap between germline ends came to 10 bases. DNA of the CDR3: TGTGCCAGTAGTATCCAGGGGCAGAACTATGGCTACACCTTC. Its protein product is CASSIQGQNYGYTF.

J is TRBJ1-6 and V is TRBV25-1; 7 nucleotides agree with TRBD1. CDR1 is MGHDK, CDR2 SYGVNS, per germline. The CDR3 totals 13 residues. Losses at the gene ends were 3 bases for V and 7 bases for J; bases not matched to a gene: 0. This CDR3 is CASSDRGNSPLHF. CDR3 nucleotide sequence: TGTGCCAGCAGTGACAGGGGGAATTCACCCCTCCACTTT.

CDR3 loop: CASSLNSGIGTEAFF. CDR3 sequence (DNA): TGTGCCAGCAGCTTAAATTCGGGTATTGGCACTGAAGCTTTCTTT. This chain uses TRBV11-3 with TRBJ1-1; D remains unclear. Germline V gene sequence: CDR1 SGHNT, CDR2 YENEEA. V was clipped by 2 bases and J by 4 bases, with 14 bases between them. This CDR3 spans 15 amino acids.

CDR3 DNA sequence: TGCGCCAGCTCCGGGACAGGGAAGGATGGCTACACCTTC. Protein sequence: CASSGTGKDGYTF. V usage is TRBV5-1 and J usage is TRBJ1-2; the match to TRBD1 covers 9 bases. The germline CDR1 and CDR2 sequences are SGHRS and YFSETQ. Unmatched junction bases numbered 7, after V lost 7 bases and J lost 6 bases. This CDR3 contains 13 residues. The full variable domain, in which reference TRBV5-1 and TRBJ1-2 provide the parts outside the CDR3, is KAGVTQTPRYLIKTRGQQVTLSCSPISGHRSVSWYQQTPGQGLQFLFEYFSETQRNKGNFPGRFSGRQFSNSRSEMNVSTLELGDSALYLCASSGTGKDGYTFGSGTRLTVV.

This rearrangement joins TRBV7-2 to TRBJ1-1; a weak D match, TRBD1 (5 bases). Deletions cut 1 base from V and 5 bases from J, with 11 bases between. CDR1 and CDR2 (germline): SGHTA, FQGNSA. The CDR3 consists of 14 residues. CDR3 DNA sequence: TGTGCCAGCAGCTTAGGTCTGGGGCGAACTGAAGCTTTCTTT. Protein: CASSLGLGRTEAFF.

The genes are TRBV5-1 and TRBJ2-2, with D hard to call. CDR3 length: 15 residues. In germline, CDR1 is SGHRS, CDR2 YFSETQ. V was shortened by 7 bases and J by 4 bases, with 17 bases between the two germline ends. CDR3 region: CASRLDPGVTGELFF. In DNA form, the CDR3 reads TGCGCCAGCCGATTAGACCCGGGTGTCACCGGGGAGCTGTTTTTT.

V gene TRBV7-2 combines with J gene TRBJ2-5; D perhaps matches TRBD1 (5 bases). Germline V gene data show CDR1 as SGHTA and CDR2 as FQGNSA. The germline V and J ends were trimmed by 6 bases and 2 bases, with 13 bases remaining between them. There are 14 residues in the CDR3. The CDR3 region is CASSLRQSQETQYF. DNA for the CDR3: TGTGCCAGCAGTTTGAGACAGTCTCAAGAGACCCAGTACTTC.

The chain uses TRBV3-1 (or the pseudogene TRBV3-2) and TRBJ1-6; D remains unclear. Germline values: CDR1 LGHDT, CDR2 YNNKEL (reference sequence). Trimming took 1 base from V and 10 from J, leaving 11 bases between them. This CDR3 spans 14 amino acids. CDR3 residues: CASSQGGIGSPLHF. CDR3 DNA sequence: TGTGCCAGCAGCCAAGGAGGGATCGGATCACCCCTCCACTTT.

V is TRBV2 and J is TRBJ1-2, with 7 bases matching TRBD1. The CDR3 is made up of 16 amino acids. In germline, CDR1 is SNHLY, CDR2 FYNNEI. Losses at the gene ends were 5 bases for V and 2 bases for J; bases not matched to a gene: 11. The CDR3 region has the DNA TGTGCCAGCAGTAGGGGGCGTACAGGGGACAACTATGGCTACACCTTC. This sequence encodes CASSRGRTGDNYGYTF.

This chain links TRBV7-2 with TRBJ2-1, with TRBD1 identical over 10 bases. The trim removed 5 bases at V and 9 bases at J, leaving 10 bases unmatched. Germline V lookup: CDR1 SGHTA, CDR2 FQGNSA. This CDR3 has 15 amino acids. CDR3 loop: CASSPGTGALGEQFF. CDR3 DNA sequence: TGTGCCAGCAGCCCCGGGACAGGGGCACTGGGTGAGCAGTTCTTC. Supplemented by reference TRBV7-2 and TRBJ2-1, the full variable domain reads GAGVSQSPSNKVTEKGKDVELRCDPISGHTALYWYRQSLGQGLEFLIYFQGNSAPDKSGLPSDRFSAERTGGSVSTLTIQRTQQEDSAVYLCASSPGTGALGEQFFGPGTRLTVL.

The chain has TRBV7-3 and TRBJ2-2, with no clear D. Germline CDR1 reads SGHTA; CDR2 reads FQGTGA. The CDR3 runs to 15 residues. Between the trimmed V and J ends, which lost 8 bases and 4 bases, there was a span of 17 bases. This CDR3 is CASSESQPGTGELFF. DNA of the CDR3: TGTGCCAGCTCGGAGTCACAACCCGGCACCGGGGAGCTGTTTTTT.

This clone was counted a single time. The genes are TRBV28 and TRBJ1-2; D perhaps matches TRBD1 (6 bases). This CDR3 has 12 amino acids. V was clipped by 6 bases and J by 4 bases, with 9 bases between them. Germline loops: CDR1 MDHEN, CDR2 SYDVKM. CDR3 loop: CASRTGPYGYTF. The CDR3 coding sequence is TGTGCCAGCAGAACAGGGCCCTATGGCTACACCTTC.

This chain uses TRBV6-5 with TRBJ2-2; possibly TRBD1 for D (5 bases). This CDR3 is 13 amino acids long. V was shortened by 7 bases and J by 7 bases, with 13 bases between the two germline ends. Per the germline V gene, CDR1 is MNHEY and CDR2 is SVGAGI. DNA of the CDR3: TGTGCCAGCACCAGGGTGCGAGGCGGGGAGCTGTTTTTT. This translates into CASTRVRGGELFF.